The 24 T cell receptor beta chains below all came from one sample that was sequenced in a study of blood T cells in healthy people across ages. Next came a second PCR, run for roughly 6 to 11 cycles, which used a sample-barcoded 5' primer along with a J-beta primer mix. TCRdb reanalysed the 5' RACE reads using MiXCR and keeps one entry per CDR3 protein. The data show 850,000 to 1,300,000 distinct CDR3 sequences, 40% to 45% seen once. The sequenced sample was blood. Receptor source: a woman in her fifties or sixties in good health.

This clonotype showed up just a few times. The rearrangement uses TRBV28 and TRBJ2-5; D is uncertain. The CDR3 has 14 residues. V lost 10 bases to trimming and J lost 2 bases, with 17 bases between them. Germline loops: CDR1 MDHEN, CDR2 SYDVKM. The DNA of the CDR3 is TGTGCCATTGACCGGGCAAATACTCAAGAGACCCAGTACTTC. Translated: CAIDRANTQETQYF.

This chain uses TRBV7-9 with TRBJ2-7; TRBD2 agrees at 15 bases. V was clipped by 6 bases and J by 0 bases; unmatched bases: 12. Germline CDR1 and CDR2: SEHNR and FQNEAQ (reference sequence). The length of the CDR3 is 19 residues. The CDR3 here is CASSPTGLAGGAPSYEQYF. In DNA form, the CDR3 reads TGTGCCAGCAGTCCTACGGGACTAGCGGGAGGCGCCCCCTCCTACGAGCAGTACTTC. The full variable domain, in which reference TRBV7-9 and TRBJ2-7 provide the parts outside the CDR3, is DTGVSQNPRHKITKRGQNVTFRCDPISEHNRLYWYRQTLGQGPEFLTYFQNEAQLEKSRLLSDRFSAERPKGSFSTLEIQRTEQGDSAMYLCASSPTGLAGGAPSYEQYFGPGTRLTVT.

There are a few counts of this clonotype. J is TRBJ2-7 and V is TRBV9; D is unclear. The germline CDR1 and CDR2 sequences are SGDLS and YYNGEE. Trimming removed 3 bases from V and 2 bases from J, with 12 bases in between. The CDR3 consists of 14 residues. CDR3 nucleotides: TGTGCCAGCAGCGGACTCATCACAACCTACGAGCAGTACTTC. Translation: CASSGLITTYEQYF.

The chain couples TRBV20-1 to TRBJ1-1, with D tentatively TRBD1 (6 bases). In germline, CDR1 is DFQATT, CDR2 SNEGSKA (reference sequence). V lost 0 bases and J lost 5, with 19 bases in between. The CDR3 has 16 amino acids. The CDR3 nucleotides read TGCAGTGCTAGAGATGAAGGGGGGAGAATTTCTACTGAAGCTTTCTTT. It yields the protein CSARDEGGRISTEAFF.

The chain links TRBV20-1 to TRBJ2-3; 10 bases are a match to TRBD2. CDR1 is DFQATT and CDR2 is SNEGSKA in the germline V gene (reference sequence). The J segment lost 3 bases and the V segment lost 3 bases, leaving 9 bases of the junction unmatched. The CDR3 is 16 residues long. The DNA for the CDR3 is TGCAGTGCTAGTGGCGTGGTAGCGGGAGGTACAGATACGCAGTATTTT. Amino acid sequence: CSASGVVAGGTDTQYF.

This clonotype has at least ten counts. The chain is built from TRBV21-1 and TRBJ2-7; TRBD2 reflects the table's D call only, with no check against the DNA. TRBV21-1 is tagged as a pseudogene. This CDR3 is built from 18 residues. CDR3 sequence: CASSLPRLAGDPSYEQYF. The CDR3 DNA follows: TGTGCCAGCAGCCTCCCGAGACTAGCGGGAGATCCCTCCTACGAGCAGTACTTC.

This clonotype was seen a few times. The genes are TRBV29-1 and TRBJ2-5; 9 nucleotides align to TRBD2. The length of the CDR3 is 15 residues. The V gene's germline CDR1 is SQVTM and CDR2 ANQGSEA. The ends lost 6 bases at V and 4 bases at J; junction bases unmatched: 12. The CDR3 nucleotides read TGCAGCGTCTGGTCGGCGGGAGGGCCAGCAGAGACCCAGTACTTC. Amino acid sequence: CSVWSAGGPAETQYF.

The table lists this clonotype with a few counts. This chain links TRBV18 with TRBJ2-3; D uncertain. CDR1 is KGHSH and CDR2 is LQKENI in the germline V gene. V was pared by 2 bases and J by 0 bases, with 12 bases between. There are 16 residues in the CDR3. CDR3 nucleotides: TGTGCCAGCTCACCAGGCAAGATTCTTAGCACAGATACGCAGTATTTT. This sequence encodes CASSPGKILSTDTQYF.

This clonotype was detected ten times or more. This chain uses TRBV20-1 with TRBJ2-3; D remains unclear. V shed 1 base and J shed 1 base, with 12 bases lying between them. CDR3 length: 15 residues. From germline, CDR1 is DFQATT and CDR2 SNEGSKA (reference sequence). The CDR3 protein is CSARAYSLGTDTQYF. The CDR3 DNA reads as TGCAGTGCTAGAGCATACTCCCTCGGCACAGATACGCAGTATTTT.

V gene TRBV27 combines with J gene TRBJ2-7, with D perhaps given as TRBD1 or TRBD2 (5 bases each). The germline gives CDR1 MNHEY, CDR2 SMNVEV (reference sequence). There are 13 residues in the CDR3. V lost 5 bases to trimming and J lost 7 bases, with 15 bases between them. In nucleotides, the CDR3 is TGTGCCAGCAGTCCGACAGCGGCTGGGGAGCAGTACTTC. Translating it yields CASSPTAAGEQYF.

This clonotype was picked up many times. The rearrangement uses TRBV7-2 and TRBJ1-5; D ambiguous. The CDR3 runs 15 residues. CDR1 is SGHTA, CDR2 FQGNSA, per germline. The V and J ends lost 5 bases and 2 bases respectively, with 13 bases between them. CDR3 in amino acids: CASSPQRQGNQPQHF. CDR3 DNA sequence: TGTGCCAGCAGCCCCCAGCGGCAGGGCAATCAGCCCCAGCATTTT.

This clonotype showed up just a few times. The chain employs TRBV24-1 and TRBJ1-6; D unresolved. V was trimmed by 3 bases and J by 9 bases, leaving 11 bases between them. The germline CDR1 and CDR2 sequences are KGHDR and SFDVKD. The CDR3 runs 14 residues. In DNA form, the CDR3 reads TGTGCCACCAGTGATACCGAACCCTCTTCACCCCTCCACTTT. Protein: CATSDTEPSSPLHF.

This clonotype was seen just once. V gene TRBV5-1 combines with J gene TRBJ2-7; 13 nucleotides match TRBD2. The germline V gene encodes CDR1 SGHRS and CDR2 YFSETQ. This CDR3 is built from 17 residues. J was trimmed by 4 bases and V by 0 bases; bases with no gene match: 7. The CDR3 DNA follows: TGCGCCAGCAGCTTGGCCCGGACTAGCGGGAGTAAGTACGAGCAGTACTTC. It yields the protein CASSLARTSGSKYEQYF.

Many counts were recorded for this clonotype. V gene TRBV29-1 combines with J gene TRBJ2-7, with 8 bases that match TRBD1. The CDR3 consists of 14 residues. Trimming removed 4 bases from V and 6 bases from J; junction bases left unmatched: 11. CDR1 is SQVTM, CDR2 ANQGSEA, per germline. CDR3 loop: CSVVGGHTGGEQYF. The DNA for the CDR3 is TGCAGCGTTGTTGGCGGTCATACAGGGGGCGAGCAGTACTTC.

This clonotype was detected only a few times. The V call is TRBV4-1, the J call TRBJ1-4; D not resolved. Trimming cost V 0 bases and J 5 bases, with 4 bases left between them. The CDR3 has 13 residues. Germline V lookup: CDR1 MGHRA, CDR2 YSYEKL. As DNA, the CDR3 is TGCGCCAGCAGCCAAGATCCGAATGAAAAACTGTTTTTT. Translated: CASSQDPNEKLFF.

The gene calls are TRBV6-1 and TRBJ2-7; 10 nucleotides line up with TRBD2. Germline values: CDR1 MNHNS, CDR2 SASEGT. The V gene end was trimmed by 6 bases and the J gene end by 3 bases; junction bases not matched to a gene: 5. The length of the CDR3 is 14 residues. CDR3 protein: CASSGSGRGYEQYF. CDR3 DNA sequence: TGTGCCAGCAGCGGAAGCGGGAGGGGCTACGAGCAGTACTTC.

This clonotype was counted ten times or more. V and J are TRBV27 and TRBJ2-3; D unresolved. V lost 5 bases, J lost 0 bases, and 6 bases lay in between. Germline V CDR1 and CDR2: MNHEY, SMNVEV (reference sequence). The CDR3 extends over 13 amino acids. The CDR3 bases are TGTGCCAGCAGTGTCAGGAGCACAGATACGCAGTATTTT. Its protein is CASSVRSTDTQYF.

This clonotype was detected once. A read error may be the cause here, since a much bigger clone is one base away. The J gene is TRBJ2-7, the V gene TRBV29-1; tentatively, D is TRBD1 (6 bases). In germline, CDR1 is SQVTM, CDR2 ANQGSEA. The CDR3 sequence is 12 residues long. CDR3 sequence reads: CSVATGSYKQYF. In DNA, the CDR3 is TGCAGCGTGGCGACAGGCTCCTACAAGCAGTACTTC.

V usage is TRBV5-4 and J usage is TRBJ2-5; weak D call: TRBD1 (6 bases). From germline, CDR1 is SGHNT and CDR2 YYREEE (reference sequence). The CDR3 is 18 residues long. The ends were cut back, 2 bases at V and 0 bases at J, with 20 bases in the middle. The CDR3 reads CASSLRGREAKYQETQYF. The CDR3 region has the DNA TGTGCCAGCAGCTTAAGGGGGAGAGAGGCTAAGTACCAAGAGACCCAGTACTTC.

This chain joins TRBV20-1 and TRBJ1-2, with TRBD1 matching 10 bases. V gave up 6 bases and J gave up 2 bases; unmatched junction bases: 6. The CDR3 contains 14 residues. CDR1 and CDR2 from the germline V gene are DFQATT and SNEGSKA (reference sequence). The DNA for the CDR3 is TGCAGTGCCATTGAGGACAGGGGGAACTATGGCTACACCTTC. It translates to CSAIEDRGNYGYTF.

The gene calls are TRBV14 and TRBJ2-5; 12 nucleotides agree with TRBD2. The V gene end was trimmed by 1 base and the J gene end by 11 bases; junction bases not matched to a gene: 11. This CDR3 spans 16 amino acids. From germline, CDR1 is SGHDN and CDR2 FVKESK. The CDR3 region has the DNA TGTGCCAGCAGCCAAGGACTAGCGGGAGCTGGCGCTGAGCAGTACTTC. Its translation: CASSQGLAGAGAEQYF.

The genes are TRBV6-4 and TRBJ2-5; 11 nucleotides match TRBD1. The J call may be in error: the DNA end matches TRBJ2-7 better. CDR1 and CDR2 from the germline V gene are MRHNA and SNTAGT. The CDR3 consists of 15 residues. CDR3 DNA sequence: TGTGCCAGCAGTGCCGGGACAGGGGGTCGCCACGAGCAGTACTTC. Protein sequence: CASSAGTGGRHEQYF.

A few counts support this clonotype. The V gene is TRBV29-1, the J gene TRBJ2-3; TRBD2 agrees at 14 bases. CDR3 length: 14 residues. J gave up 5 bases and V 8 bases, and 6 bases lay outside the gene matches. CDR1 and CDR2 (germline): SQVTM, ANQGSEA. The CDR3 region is CSHRTSGRLDTQYF. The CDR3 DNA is TGCAGCCATAGGACTAGCGGGAGGTTAGATACGCAGTATTTT.

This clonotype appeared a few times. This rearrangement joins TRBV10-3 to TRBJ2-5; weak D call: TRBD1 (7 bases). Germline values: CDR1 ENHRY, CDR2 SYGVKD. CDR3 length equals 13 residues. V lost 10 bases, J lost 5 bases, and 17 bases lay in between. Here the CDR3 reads CATTGASVETQYF. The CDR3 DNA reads TGTGCCACCACAGGGGCTAGCGTGGAGACCCAGTACTTC.